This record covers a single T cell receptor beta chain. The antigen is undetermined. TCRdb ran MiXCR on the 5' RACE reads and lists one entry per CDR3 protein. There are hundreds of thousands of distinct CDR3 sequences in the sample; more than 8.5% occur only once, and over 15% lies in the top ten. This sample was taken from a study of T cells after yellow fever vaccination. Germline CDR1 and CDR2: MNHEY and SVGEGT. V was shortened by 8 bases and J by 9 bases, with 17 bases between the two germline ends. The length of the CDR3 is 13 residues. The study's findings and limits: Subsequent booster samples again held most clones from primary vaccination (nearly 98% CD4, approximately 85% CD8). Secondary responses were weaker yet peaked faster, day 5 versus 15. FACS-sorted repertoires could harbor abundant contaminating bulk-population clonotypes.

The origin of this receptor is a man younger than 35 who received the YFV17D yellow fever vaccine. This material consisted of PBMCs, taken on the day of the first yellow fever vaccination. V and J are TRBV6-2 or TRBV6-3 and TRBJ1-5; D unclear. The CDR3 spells CASRTPFHGPQHF. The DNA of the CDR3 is TGTGCCAGCCGGACCCCCTTTCATGGGCCCCAGCATTTT.